The 8 T cell receptor beta chains listed next were all sequenced from one sample in a study of cytomegalovirus exposure and HLA in healthy donors. The PCR contained 60 Vbeta and 13 Jbeta primers. Profiled with immunoSEQ multiplex PCR; TCRdb holds only in-frame clones, not every one. The sample holds around 100,000 clones, 65% to 85% seen once. The specimen was PBMCs. Every receptor here comes from a man in his fifties or sixties in good health and CMV-seropositive.

The rearrangement links TRBV19 to TRBJ1-1, with D unclear. V was shortened by 3 bases and J by 5 bases, with 22 bases between the two germline ends. Germline CDR1 and CDR2: LNHDA and SQIVND (reference sequence). The CDR3 has 17 amino acids. The CDR3 reads CASSIEMGGRIRTEAFF. The CDR3 DNA is TGTGCCAGTAGTATTGAAATGGGAGGACGTATCAGGACTGAAGCTTTCTTT.

Regarding this clone: One end of the junction is discordant with germline, which a read error may explain. The chain combines TRBV30 with TRBJ2-1; TRBD2 aligns across 13 bases. CDR3 length equals 15 residues. Germline loops: CDR1 GTSNPN, CDR2 SVGIG (reference sequence). The DNA for the CDR3 is TGTGCCTGGAGTGGGACTAGCGGGAGAGATAATGAACAGTTCTTC. This gives the protein CAWSGTSGRDNEQFF.

The chain employs TRBV5-1 and TRBJ2-1; possible D gene TRBD2, 6 bases. Between the trimmed V and J ends, which lost 4 bases and 8 bases, there was a span of 19 bases. CDR3 length: 15 amino acids. Germline V gives CDR1 SGHRS, CDR2 YFSETQ. CDR3 residues: CASSVTGTGLDEQFF. For the CDR3, the DNA is TGCGCCAGCAGCGTCACCGGGACTGGCCTCGATGAGCAGTTCTTC.

This clone has only a few counts. This rearrangement joins TRBV28 to TRBJ2-7; TRBD1 might be the D (5 bases). V lost 1 base and J lost 3, with 10 bases in between. The CDR3 is 14 amino acids. Germline values: CDR1 MDHEN, CDR2 SYDVKM. The CDR3 reads CASSLFAGIYEQYF. CDR3 DNA sequence: TGTGCCAGCAGTTTATTCGCAGGGATCTACGAGCAGTACTTC.

This chain uses TRBV27 with TRBJ2-7, with D unclear. The CDR3 covers 11 residues. Germline-derived CDR1 and CDR2 are MNHEY and SMNVEV (reference sequence). The ends were cut back, 7 bases at V and 5 bases at J, with 9 bases in the middle. The CDR3, as DNA: TGTGCCAGCACCCTACCCGACGAGCAGTACTTC. This translates into CASTLPDEQYF.

The V gene is TRBV9, the J gene TRBJ2-3; TRBD1 matches 9 bases. Germline V gene sequence: CDR1 SGDLS, CDR2 YYNGEE. The CDR3 length is 15 residues. Germline trimming cut 3 bases from V and 2 bases from J; bases unmatched to any gene: 4. The CDR3 here is CASSEQGAFTDTQYF. The CDR3 coding sequence is TGTGCCAGCAGCGAACAGGGGGCTTTCACAGATACGCAGTATTTT.

The chain carries TRBV5-3 and TRBJ2-5; TRBD1 matches 10 bases. The DNA end is more similar to TRBJ2-7, so the J call may be wrong. TRBV5-3 is assigned to the ORF class and has an uncertain function. The CDR3 sequence is 16 residues long. The CDR3 DNA reads as TGTGCCAGAAGCTTGGAGGGTGGGACAGGGGTCGACGAGCAGTACTTC. Translation gives CARSLEGGTGVDEQYF.

Only a few counts were recorded for this clone. The chain joins TRBV11-2 to TRBJ2-7; TRBD1 matches 7 bases. V lost 6 bases and J lost 7; bases outside the gene matches: 9. In germline, CDR1 is SGHAT, CDR2 FQNNGV. The CDR3 totals 13 residues. The CDR3 sequence is CASSSTGEGEQYF. In DNA, the CDR3 is TGTGCCAGCAGTTCCACAGGGGAAGGAGAGCAGTACTTC.